These 3 T cell receptor beta chains came from one sample sequenced in a study of cytomegalovirus exposure and HLA in healthy donors. The PCR made use of 60 Vbeta and 13 Jbeta primers. Here immunoSEQ multiplex PCR was the method, and the copy in TCRdb shows in-frame clones only, minus some. The profile shows about 130,000 clones, approximately 84% of them singletons. The specimen sequenced was PBMCs. The origin of the receptors is a woman in her forties in good health and CMV-seronegative.

CDR3 in amino acids: CASSLDSSLGDEQFF. Written as DNA, the CDR3 is TGTGCCAGCAGCTTGGACAGCAGTCTTGGTGATGAGCAGTTCTTC. The chain carries TRBV5-5 and TRBJ2-1, with D unresolved. The V end was cut by 0 bases, the J end by 8 bases, with 15 bases between. The CDR3 totals 15 residues. The germline V gene has CDR1 SGHKS and CDR2 YYEKEE (reference sequence).

This chain uses TRBV28 with TRBJ2-3, with TRBD2 identical over 10 bases. The CDR3 spans 14 residues. With V trimmed by 8 bases and J by 4 bases, 6 bases remained unmatched. From germline, CDR1 is MDHEN and CDR2 SYDVKM. CDR3 sequence reads: CASGSGTSADTQYF. The CDR3, as DNA: TGTGCCAGCGGCTCTGGGACTAGCGCAGATACGCAGTATTTT.

The chain is built from TRBV6-1 and TRBJ1-2, with D hard to call. Per germline, CDR1 MNHNS and CDR2 SASEGT. V shed 6 bases and J shed 6 bases, with 8 bases lying between them. The CDR3 loop spans 11 amino acids. CDR3 sequence reads: CASSQRDGYTF. CDR3 nucleotides: TGTGCCAGCAGCCAGCGAGATGGCTACACCTTC.